This T cell receptor (beta chain) emerged from a study of T cells in Graves' hyperthyroidism and ophthalmopathy. Across the study: Blood from the periphery was taken at initial diagnosis, before any treatment. Whole-study findings and limits: Among thyroid clonotypes expanded above 0.001, most also appeared in blood.

V lost 3 bases, J lost 7 bases, and 13 bases lay in between. The CDR3 has 13 amino acids. Germline V gives CDR1 SGDLS, CDR2 YYNGEE. Amplified TCR beta CDR3 regions derived from RNA transcripts. The study used the HTBI primer set for a first-round RT-PCR of the TCR CDR3. TCRdb reanalysed the multiplex PCR reads using MiXCR and keeps one entry per CDR3 protein. The table includes some 560,000 distinct CDR3 sequences, 11% to 15% detected once. Diagnoses rested on clinical symptoms, serum thyroxine and TRAb, thyroid ultrasound and orbital computed tomography. The authors took PBMCs from roughly 9.3 ml fresh peripheral blood. This clonotype was observed many times. Its antigen is unknown.

This chain connects TRBV9 to TRBJ1-1; no clear D. The sample taken for sequencing was blood. This clonotype was obtained from a woman aged 40-49 years with Graves' hyperthyroidism. CDR3 loop: CASSADGRDEAFF. CDR3 DNA sequence: TGTGCCAGCAGCGCGGACGGAAGGGATGAAGCTTTCTTT. The full variable domain, its missing parts supplied by reference TRBV9 and TRBJ1-1, is DSGVTQTPKHLITATGQRVTLRCSPRSGDLSVYWYQQSLDQGLQFLIQYYNGEERAKGNILERFSAQQFPDLHSELNLSSLELGDSALYFCASSADGRDEAFFGQGTRLTVV.